One and the same sample provided the 16 T cell receptor beta chains below, sequenced in a study of T cells in Graves' hyperthyroidism and ophthalmopathy. Amplification targeted TCR beta CDR3 regions from RNA transcripts. Primed by the HTBI set, a first-round RT-PCR was run on the TCR CDR3. Each CDR3 protein is one row after TCRdb ran MiXCR on the multiplex PCR reads. The sample consists of 550,000 to 600,000 distinct CDR3 sequences, approximately 15% of them appearing once. The sequencing input was blood. Every receptor here comes from a woman aged 18 to 35 with Graves' ophthalmopathy.

V gene TRBV12-3 or TRBV12-4 combines with J gene TRBJ2-6; D gene uncertain. V was trimmed by 5 bases and J by 0 bases, leaving 8 bases between them. This CDR3 is 15 amino acids long. Here the CDR3 DNA reads TGTGCCAGCAGTGATCAGGTCTCTGGGGCCAACGTCCTGACTTTC. Translation: CASSDQVSGANVLTF.

This clonotype showed up many times. CDR3 loop: CASSKGGSGYNEQFF. CDR3 nucleotide sequence: TGTGCCAGCAGCAAAGGCGGGAGCGGCTACAATGAGCAGTTCTTC. The chain employs TRBV7-3 and TRBJ2-1; 7 bases agree with TRBD2. The CDR3 loop spans 15 amino acids. Germline assignment: CDR1 SGHTA and CDR2 FQGTGA. Unmatched junction bases numbered 7, after V lost 5 bases and J lost 3 bases.

This clonotype was seen repeatedly, ten times or more. The genes are TRBV6-2 or TRBV6-3 and TRBJ2-1; D is undetermined. V was shortened by 0 bases and J by 1 base, with 16 bases between the two germline ends. Germline assignment: CDR1 MNHEY and CDR2 SVGEGT. The CDR3 loop spans 18 amino acids. The CDR3 sequence is CASSYSFPAAQSYNEQFF. CDR3 nucleotides: TGTGCCAGCAGTTACTCCTTCCCGGCTGCCCAGTCCTACAATGAGCAGTTCTTC.

The chain couples TRBV4-3 to TRBJ2-7; 9 bases are shared with TRBD1. The CDR3 runs to 15 residues. CDR1 is LGHNA, CDR2 YSLEER, per germline. J lost 2 bases, V lost 3 bases, and 5 bases had no gene match. The CDR3, as DNA: TGCGCCAGCAGCCAGGGGACAGGGCCGACCTACGAGCAGTACTTC. Amino acids: CASSQGTGPTYEQYF.

This clonotype was counted at least ten times. J is TRBJ1-5 and V is TRBV19, with D uncertain. The V gene lost 2 bases and the J gene lost 3 bases, with 11 bases spanning the gap. CDR3 size: 15 residues. In germline, CDR1 is LNHDA, CDR2 SQIVND (reference sequence). CDR3 region: CASSIWSGTNQPQHF. CDR3 bases: TGTGCCAGTAGTATATGGTCGGGAACCAATCAGCCCCAGCATTTT.

This clonotype was picked up many times. DNA of the CDR3: TGTGCCAGCAGCCCGGGCCCACTAGGCTACACCTTC. Encoded protein: CASSPGPLGYTF. The chain carries TRBV7-3 and TRBJ1-2; D gene uncertain. Germline CDR1 and CDR2: SGHTA and FQGTGA. The V and J ends lost 5 bases and 8 bases respectively, with 12 bases between them. The CDR3 is 12 amino acids.

This clonotype was seen at least ten times. In DNA form, the CDR3 reads TGTGCCAGCAGTTTAGGGGGGAGGGCCTTGGATGAGCAGTTCTTC. Translation gives CASSLGGRALDEQFF. V is TRBV27 and J is TRBJ2-1; 7 bases align to TRBD2. Losses at the gene ends were 2 bases for V and 8 bases for J; bases not matched to a gene: 9. Germline CDR1 MNHEY, CDR2 SMNVEV (reference sequence). This CDR3 is built from 15 residues.

The chain employs TRBV19 and TRBJ1-5, with no clear D. Germline V gene sequence: CDR1 LNHDA, CDR2 SQIVND (reference sequence). V was pared by 7 bases and J by 0 bases, with 7 bases between. The CDR3 sequence is 13 residues long. In nucleotides, the CDR3 is TGTGCCAGTACGTGGGCTAGCAATCAGCCCCAGCATTTT. It translates to CASTWASNQPQHF.

At least ten counts were recorded for this clonotype. V usage is TRBV12-3 or TRBV12-4 and J usage is TRBJ2-7, with D possibly matching TRBD2 (6 bases). The CDR3 covers 14 residues. The V gene lost 5 bases and the J gene lost 4 bases, with 15 bases spanning the gap. CDR3 DNA: TGTGCCAGCAGTCCCGCCCCCCGGGGGTACGAGCAGTACTTC. Its protein product is CASSPAPRGYEQYF.

This clonotype was counted at least ten times. V and J are TRBV20-1 and TRBJ2-5; no clear D gene. V lost 6 bases and J 5 bases, leaving 13 bases between the germline ends. The CDR3 spans 12 residues. Germline V gene lookup returns CDR1 DFQATT and CDR2 SNEGSKA (reference sequence). The CDR3 DNA reads as TGCAGTGCCCGCGGTGTTCGGGAGACCCAGTACTTC. This encodes CSARGVRETQYF.

Ten or more counts support this clonotype. The rearrangement uses TRBV5-1 and TRBJ1-3; D gene ambiguous. CDR1 is SGHRS and CDR2 is YFSETQ in the germline V gene. The CDR3 contains 15 residues. Trimming took 0 bases from V and 0 from J, leaving 7 bases between them. The CDR3 reads CASSLEPVSGNTIYF. DNA of the CDR3: TGCGCCAGCAGCTTGGAGCCAGTCTCTGGAAACACCATATATTTT.

Remarks on this clonotype: Compared with germline, one end of the junction differs, possibly owing to a read error. The CDR3 sequence: CANSHRDSSYEQYF. CDR3 coding DNA: TGTGCCAACAGTCACCGGGACAGCTCCTACGAGCAGTACTTC. V and J are TRBV28 and TRBJ2-7; 7 bases are a match to TRBD1. Germline V gene lookup returns CDR1 MDHEN and CDR2 SYDVKM. The CDR3 extends over 14 amino acids.

This clonotype came up a few times. V usage is TRBV6-2 or TRBV6-3 and J usage is TRBJ2-5; 8 nucleotides line up with TRBD2. The CDR3 has 14 amino acids. The junction had 10 bases not matched to a gene; V was cut back by 8 bases and J by 5 bases. In germline, CDR1 is MNHEY, CDR2 SVGEGT. The CDR3, as DNA: TGTGCCAGCGGAAAGCGGGAGTTGCGTGAGACCCAGTACTTC. Translation: CASGKRELRETQYF.

The chain employs TRBV4-1 and TRBJ1-1; 7 bases line up with TRBD1. This CDR3 has 17 amino acids. Germline lookup yields CDR1 MGHRA and CDR2 YSYEKL. With 7 bases clipped from V and 1 base from J, the junction kept 15 bases outside the gene matches. The CDR3 is CASTSLGAGGWNTEAFF. CDR3 coding DNA: TGCGCCAGCACCTCTTTAGGAGCAGGGGGATGGAACACTGAAGCTTTCTTT.

This clonotype was counted ten times or more. The genes are TRBV10-3 and TRBJ1-1; D unresolved. The CDR3 covers 15 residues. Trimming cost V 4 bases and J 0 bases, with 12 bases left between them. Germline loops: CDR1 ENHRY, CDR2 SYGVKD. CDR3 amino acids: CAISVVAGVNTEAFF. In DNA, the CDR3 is TGTGCCATCAGTGTAGTAGCCGGCGTGAACACTGAAGCTTTCTTT.

This clonotype was counted at least ten times. The chain recombines TRBV18 with TRBJ1-2; D is perhaps TRBD1 (5 bases). The ends were cut back, 4 bases at V and 6 bases at J, with 12 bases in the middle. The length of the CDR3 is 13 residues. Per germline, CDR1 KGHSH and CDR2 LQKENI. CDR3 sequence: CASSRGSQNGYTF. The CDR3 nucleotides read TGTGCCAGCTCACGGGGGTCTCAGAATGGCTACACCTTC. The full variable domain, its missing parts supplied by reference TRBV18 and TRBJ1-2, is NAGVMQNPRHLVRRRGQEARLRCSPMKGHSHVYWYRQLPEEGLKFMVYLQKENIIDESGMPKERFSAEFPKEGPSILRIQQVVRGDSAAYFCASSRGSQNGYTFGSGTRLTVV.